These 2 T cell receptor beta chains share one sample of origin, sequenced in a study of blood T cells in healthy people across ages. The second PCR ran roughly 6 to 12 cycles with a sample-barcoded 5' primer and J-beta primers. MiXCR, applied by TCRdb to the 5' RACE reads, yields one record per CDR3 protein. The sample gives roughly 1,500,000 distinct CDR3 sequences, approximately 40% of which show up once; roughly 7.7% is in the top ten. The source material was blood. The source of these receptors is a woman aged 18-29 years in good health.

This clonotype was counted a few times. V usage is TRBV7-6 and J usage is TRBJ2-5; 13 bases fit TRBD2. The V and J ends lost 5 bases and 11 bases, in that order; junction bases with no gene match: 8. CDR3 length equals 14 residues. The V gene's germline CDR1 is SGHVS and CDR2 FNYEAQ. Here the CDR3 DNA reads TGTGCCAGCAGCCAAACCGGACTAGCGGGAGAGCAGTACTTC. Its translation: CASSQTGLAGEQYF.

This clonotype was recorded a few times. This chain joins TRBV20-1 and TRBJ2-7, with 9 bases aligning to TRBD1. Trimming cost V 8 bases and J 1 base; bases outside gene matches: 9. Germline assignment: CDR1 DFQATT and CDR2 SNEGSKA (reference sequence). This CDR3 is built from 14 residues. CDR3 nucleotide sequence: TGCAGTACCCAGGACAGGGGAGGTTCCTACGAGCAGTACTTC. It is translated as CSTQDRGGSYEQYF.